A selection of T cell receptor beta chains follows, all from one sample in a study of PD-1 blockade in mismatch repair-deficient tumors. Sequencing was performed with immunoSEQ multiplex PCR; in TCRdb, only in-frame clones are kept and a portion is missing. Of 60,000 to 65,000 clones detected, 88% appear once; the ten largest clones hold 14%. The material sequenced was peripheral blood, taken 52 weeks after starting pembrolizumab. The receptors stem from an adult with mismatch repair-deficient cancer. The CDR3 runs from the conserved cysteine through the conserved F or W. A D gene is named only where the DNA matches it firmly. The size entry is marked missing in some rows and otherwise reads once, few, many or a size class.

d_gene	v_gene	abundance	j_gene	CDR3aa	CDR3nt
-	TRBV4-1	once	TRBJ2-7	CASSQDVQQSSYEQYF	TGCGCCAGCAGCCAAGATGTCCAACAGTCCTCCTACGAGCAGTACTTC
-	TRBV7-6	-	TRBJ2-2	CASSLGISGLEELFF	TGTGCCAGCAGCTTAGGTATATCCGGCCTGGAGGAGCTGTTTTTT
-	TRBV19	-	TRBJ2-7	CASSTAGTGYEQYF	TGTGCCAGTAGTACCGCCGGGACGGGATACGAGCAGTACTTC
TRBD2	TRBV7-9	-	TRBJ2-1	CASSSTSGNYNEQFF	TGTGCCAGCAGCTCGACTAGCGGGAACTACAATGAGCAGTTCTTC
-	TRBV6-5	-	TRBJ1-1	CASSYGGGLNTEAFF	TGTGCCAGCAGTTACGGCGGGGGGCTGAACACTGAAGCTTTCTTT
TRBD2	TRBV9	once	TRBJ2-1	CASSVASGRANEQFF	TGTGCCAGCAGCGTAGCTAGCGGGAGGGCCAATGAGCAGTTCTTC
TRBD1	TRBV19	-	TRBJ1-2	CASIRTGASNYGYTF	TGTGCCAGTATCCGGACAGGAGCTTCTAACTATGGCTACACCTTC
TRBD1	TRBV27	-	TRBJ1-5	CASSFGTGDQPQHF	TGTGCCAGCAGTTTCGGGACAGGGGATCAGCCCCAGCATTTT
-	TRBV30	-	TRBJ1-1	CAWSRLTLNTEAFF	TGTGCCTGGAGTCGTCTCACACTGAACACTGAAGCTTTCTTT
-	TRBV7-9	once	TRBJ2-2	CASSHPVAGRAGELFF	TGTGCCAGCAGCCACCCTGTGGCGGGACGGGCCGGGGAGCTGTTTTTT
TRBD1	TRBV7-6	-	TRBJ1-1	CASSFFRGQNTEAFF	TGTGCCAGCAGCTTTTTCAGGGGGCAGAACACTGAAGCTTTCTTT
-	TRBV6-5	-	TRBJ1-1	CAATALNTEAFF	TGTGCCGCGACAGCCTTGAACACTGAAGCTTTCTTT
TRBD2	TRBV27	-	TRBJ2-2	CASSLRVSGSGRIVRELFF	TGTGCCAGCAGTTTAAGAGTTAGCGGTAGCGGGAGGATAGTGCGGGAGCTGTTTTTT
-	TRBV7-2	-	TRBJ1-2	CASSSDGRTFYGYTF	TGTGCCAGCAGCTCGGACGGACGTACTTTCTATGGCTACACCTTC
-	TRBV12-5	-	TRBJ2-1	CASSQVNEQFF	TGTGCTAGTTCCCAGGTCAATGAGCAGTTCTTC
-	TRBV10-3	-	TRBJ2-1	CAIGAVYNEQFF	TGTGCCATCGGTGCGGTTTACAATGAGCAGTTCTTC
TRBD2	TRBV4-3	-	TRBJ2-5	CASSQDVASGSGFGETQYF	TGCGCCAGCAGCCAAGATGTGGCTAGCGGGAGTGGGTTCGGGGAGACCCAGTACTTC
TRBD1	TRBV4-3	once	TRBJ2-2	CASSQDPGTGGTGELFF	TGCGCCAGCAGCCAAGATCCCGGGACAGGGGGCACCGGGGAGCTGTTTTTT
-	TRBV29-1	-	TRBJ2-1	CSVEDDNWRRGGYNEQFF	TGCAGCGTTGAAGATGATAATTGGCGGAGGGGGGGCTACAATGAGCAGTTCTTC
-	TRBV5-1	-	TRBJ2-1	CASSPRGGSYNEQFF	TGCGCCAGCAGTCCCCGAGGAGGCTCCTACAATGAGCAGTTCTTC
-	TRBV11-2	-	TRBJ2-7	CASSPRRGGNYEQYF	TGTGCCAGCAGCCCCCGTCGAGGGGGAAACTACGAGCAGTACTTC
TRBD2	TRBV30	-	TRBJ2-7	CAWSFPSGPLEQYF	TGTGCCTGGAGTTTTCCTAGCGGGCCCCTCGAGCAGTACTTC
-	TRBV11-2	-	TRBJ2-7	CASSLVRGAFGEQYF	TGTGCCAGCAGCTTAGTTCGGGGGGCGTTTGGCGAGCAGTACTTC
TRBD2	TRBV4-2	-	TRBJ2-7	CASSQLKDGTTYEQYF	TGTGCCAGCAGCCAGCTAAAGGACGGGACTACCTACGAGCAGTACTTC
TRBD1	TRBV30	-	TRBJ1-1	CAWSANRGRAFF	TGTGCCTGGAGTGCAAACAGGGGACGCGCTTTCTTT
TRBD1	TRBV19	few	TRBJ1-5	CASSIDHRGYQPQHF	TGTGCCAGTAGTATAGACCACAGGGGGTATCAGCCCCAGCATTTT
-	TRBV7-6	-	TRBJ2-1	CALSTRLHYEQFF	TGTGCTCTTTCGACTAGGCTTCATTACGAGCAGTTCTTC
TRBD2	TRBV7-9	-	TRBJ2-7	CASSLAGGDEQYF	TGTGCCAGCAGCTTAGCGGGAGGGGACGAGCAGTACTTC
-	TRBV7-6	-	TRBJ2-7	CASSLGTRRSYEQYF	TGTGCCAGCAGCTTAGGAACTCGCCGCTCCTACGAGCAGTACTTC
-	TRBV4-2	-	TRBJ2-7	CASSQGDEQYF	TGTGCCAGCAGCCAGGGAGACGAGCAGTACTTC
TRBD1	TRBV19	-	TRBJ1-5	CASSPEGQGSNQPQHF	TGTGCCAGTAGTCCAGAGGGACAGGGTAGCAATCAGCCCCAGCATTTT
TRBD1	TRBV5-1	-	TRBJ2-2	CASNLGQGNTGELFF	TGCGCCAGCAACCTCGGACAGGGAAACACCGGGGAGCTGTTTTTT
TRBD2	TRBV4-3	-	TRBJ2-7	CASSQDRASGSYEQYF	TGCGCCAGCAGCCAAGATCGGGCGAGCGGGAGCTACGAGCAGTACTTC
-	TRBV7-9	-	TRBJ1-1	CASSLTRTVLNTEAFF	TGTGCCAGCAGCTTAACGAGGACGGTTTTGAACACTGAAGCTTTCTTT
-	TRBV4-1	-	TRBJ2-7	CASSQDQARHEQYF	TGCGCCAGCAGCCAAGATCAGGCGCGGCACGAGCAGTACTTC
TRBD1	TRBV7-9	-	TRBJ2-7	CASSHRDSPYEQYF	TGTGCCAGCAGCCACCGGGACAGCCCCTACGAGCAGTACTTC
TRBD2	TRBV19	-	TRBJ2-3	CASKNSGTTDTQYF	TGTGCCAGTAAGAATAGCGGGACCACAGATACGCAGTATTTT
-	TRBV4-1	few	TRBJ2-7	CASSQVLVAYEQYF	TGCGCCAGCAGCCAAGTCTTAGTGGCCTACGAGCAGTACTTC
-	TRBV2	-	TRBJ2-7	CASSPTYEQYF	TGTGCCAGCAGTCCGACCTACGAGCAGTACTTC
TRBD2	TRBV25-1	once	TRBJ2-3	CASRPFGLADTQYF	TGTGCCAGCAGGCCCTTTGGACTAGCAGATACGCAGTATTTT